This TCR beta chain was identified during a study of blood T cell repertoires in COVID-19. Study-level information: COVID-19 samples, acute and convalescent, were from the United States, Italy and Spain. PBMCs, B-cell-depleted T cells, or T cells were the source of the cDNA or gDNA that made up the material.

Germline CDR1 reads SGHRS; CDR2 reads YFSETQ. CDR3 length: 15 residues. V trimming: 4 bases; J trimming: 4 bases; junction bases outside the gene matches: 6. In the original workflow: Quantification of nucleated cells was approximated via reference gene primer amplification. Generated by immunoSEQ multiplex PCR, the TCRdb table keeps only in-frame clones and is missing some. V, J and clone size were drawn from that table, and D and trimming were deduced from the DNA. The sample contains under 300,000 clones, approximately 85% of which appear only once. J is TRBJ1-2 and V is TRBV5-1, with 11 bases aligning to TRBD1. Sequenced: peripheral blood. This TCR was sampled from a man aged 45-65 years with acute or convalescent COVID-19. CDR3 coding DNA: TGCGCCAGCAGCGACCCGGGACAGGGGGGCTATGGCTACACCTTC. It encodes CASSDPGQGGYGYTF.